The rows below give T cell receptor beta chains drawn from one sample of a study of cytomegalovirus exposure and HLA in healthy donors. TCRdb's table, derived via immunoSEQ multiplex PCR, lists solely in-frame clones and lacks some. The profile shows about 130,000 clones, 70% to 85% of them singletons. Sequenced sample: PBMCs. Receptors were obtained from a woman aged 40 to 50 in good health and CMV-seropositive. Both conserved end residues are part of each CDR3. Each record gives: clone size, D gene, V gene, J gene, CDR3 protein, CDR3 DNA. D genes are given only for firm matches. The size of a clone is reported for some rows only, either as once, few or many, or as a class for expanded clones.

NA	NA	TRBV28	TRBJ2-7	CASSLGGGSYEQYF	TGTGCCAGCAGTTTGGGAGGGGGGTCCTACGAGCAGTACTTC
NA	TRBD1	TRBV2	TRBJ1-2	CASSGQGTYGYTF	TGTGCCAGCAGCGGACAGGGGACGTATGGCTACACCTTC
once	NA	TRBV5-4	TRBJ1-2	CASSLPRVGYGYTF	TGTGCCAGCAGCTTGCCCAGGGTCGGGTATGGCTACACCTTC
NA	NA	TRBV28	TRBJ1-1	CASSPPGQNTEAFF	TGTGCCAGCAGTCCACCGGGACAGAACACTGAAGCTTTCTTT
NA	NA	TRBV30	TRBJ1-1	CAWILGRGDTEAFF	TGTGCCTGGATCCTAGGGCGGGGGGACACTGAAGCTTTCTTT
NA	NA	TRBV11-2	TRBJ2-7	CASRSPGRGSYEQYF	TGTGCCAGCAGGTCCCCCGGGAGAGGCTCCTACGAGCAGTACTTC
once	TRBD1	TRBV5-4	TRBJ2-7	CASSSHRDRGLPSYEQYF	TGTGCCAGCAGCTCTCACCGGGACAGGGGCCTCCCTTCCTACGAGCAGTACTTC
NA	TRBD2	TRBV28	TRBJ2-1	CASSQASSGSYNEQFF	TGTGCCAGCAGCCAAGCCTCTAGCGGGAGTTACAATGAGCAGTTCTTC
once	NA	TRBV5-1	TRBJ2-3	CASSLEGRTDTQYF	TGCGCCAGCAGCTTGGAAGGGAGGACAGATACGCAGTATTTT
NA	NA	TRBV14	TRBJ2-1	CASSHGVSYNEQFF	TGTGCCAGCAGCCACGGGGTGTCCTACAATGAGCAGTTCTTC
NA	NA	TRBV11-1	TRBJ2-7	CASSGLLGGEQYF	TGTGCCAGCAGCGGACTTCTAGGGGGCGAGCAGTACTTC
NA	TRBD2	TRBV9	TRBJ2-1	CASSVGLSASGDNEQFF	TGTGCCAGCAGCGTAGGTCTATCCGCTAGCGGAGACAATGAGCAGTTCTTC
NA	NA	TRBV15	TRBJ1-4	CATSSRGHDEKLFF	TGTGCCACCAGCAGTCGGGGACACGATGAAAAACTGTTTTTT
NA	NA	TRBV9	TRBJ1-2	CASSVDNRRVGYTF	TGTGCCAGCAGCGTAGACAACAGGCGAGTTGGCTACACCTTC
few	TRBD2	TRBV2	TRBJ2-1	CASRSTSGLGLEEQFF	TGTGCCAGCAGGTCAACCTCGGGACTAGGACTAGAGGAGCAGTTCTTC
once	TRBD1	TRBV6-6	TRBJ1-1	CASSAQGELAFF	TGTGCCAGCAGTGCCCAGGGGGAACTAGCTTTCTTT
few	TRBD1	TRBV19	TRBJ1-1	CATRDSLNTEAFF	TGTGCCACTAGGGACAGCCTGAACACTGAAGCTTTCTTT
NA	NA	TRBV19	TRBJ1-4	CASSISPQGSNEKLFF	TGTGCCAGTAGTATCTCCCCACAGGGCTCTAATGAAAAACTGTTTTTT
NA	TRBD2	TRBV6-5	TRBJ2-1	CASRLRLGGSYEQFF	TGTGCCAGCAGGCTTCGTCTTGGCGGGAGTTACGAGCAGTTCTTC
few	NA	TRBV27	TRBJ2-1	CASSFMGGADDEQFF	TGTGCCAGCAGTTTTATGGGGGGAGCGGACGATGAGCAGTTCTTC
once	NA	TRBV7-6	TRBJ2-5	CASSTGMTHQETQYF	TGTGCCAGCAGCACGGGAATGACGCACCAAGAGACCCAGTACTTC
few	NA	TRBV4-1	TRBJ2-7	CASSQGAVQKHEQYF	TGCGCCAGCAGCCAAGGGGCAGTTCAAAAGCACGAGCAGTACTTC
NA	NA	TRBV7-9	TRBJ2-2	CASSRGTVSYTGELFF	TGTGCCAGCAGCCGCGGGACAGTGTCCTACACCGGGGAGCTGTTTTTT
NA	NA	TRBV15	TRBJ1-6	CATSRAQGGSPLHF	TGTGCCACCAGCAGAGCCCAGGGAGGGTCACCCCTCCACTTT
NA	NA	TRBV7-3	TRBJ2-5	CASSLAGTETQYF	TGTGCCAGCAGCTTAGCGGGAACGGAGACCCAGTACTTC
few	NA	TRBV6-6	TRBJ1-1	CASSPGTEAFF	TGTGCCAGCAGTCCGGGCACTGAAGCTTTCTTT
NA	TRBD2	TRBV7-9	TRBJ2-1	CASSSTLAGKAEQFF	TGTGCCAGCAGCTCGACACTAGCGGGAAAGGCTGAGCAGTTCTTC
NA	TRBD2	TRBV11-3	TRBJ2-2	CASSLRREGGELFF	TGTGCCAGCAGCTTAAGACGGGAGGGCGGGGAGCTGTTTTTT
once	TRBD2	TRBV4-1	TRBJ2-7	CASSQDPSGTGRYF	TGCGCCAGCAGCCAAGATCCTAGCGGGACCGGGCGGTACTTC
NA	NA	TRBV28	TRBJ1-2	CASSLGGSDYGYTF	TGTGCCAGCAGTTTAGGAGGGAGCGACTATGGCTACACCTTC
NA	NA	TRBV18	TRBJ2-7	CASTGQGGPYEQYF	TGTGCCAGCACTGGACAGGGAGGGCCCTACGAGCAGTACTTC
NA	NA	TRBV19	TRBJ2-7	CATKYSPPRITAVEQYF	TGTGCGACTAAATACTCCCCCCCCCGGATCACGGCGGTAGAGCAGTACTTC
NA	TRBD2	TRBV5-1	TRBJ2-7	CASSKLAGSSYEQYF	TGCGCCAGCAGCAAACTAGCGGGCAGCTCCTACGAGCAGTACTTC
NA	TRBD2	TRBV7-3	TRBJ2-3	CASSLAGTSTDTQYF	TGTGCCAGCAGCCTAGCGGGGACTAGCACAGATACGCAGTATTTT
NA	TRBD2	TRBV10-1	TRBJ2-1	CASSESTPSGGLGNEQFF	TGCGCCAGCAGTGAGTCGACGCCTAGCGGAGGGCTGGGTAATGAGCAGTTCTTC
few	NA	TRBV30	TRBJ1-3	CAWSGGFAGNTIYF	TGTGCCTGGAGTGGAGGATTTGCAGGAAACACCATATATTTT
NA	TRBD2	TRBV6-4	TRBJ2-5	CASSDPWREETQYF	TGTGCCAGCAGTGACCCGTGGCGGGAGGAGACCCAGTACTTC
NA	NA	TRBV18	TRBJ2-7	CASSPGQTYEQYF	TGTGCCAGCTCGCCGGGACAAACCTACGAGCAGTACTTC
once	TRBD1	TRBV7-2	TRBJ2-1	CASSLSRGRQFF	TGTGCCAGCAGCCTATCTAGGGGGCGGCAGTTCTTC
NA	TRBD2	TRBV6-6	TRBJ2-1	CASRLSGSSYNEQFF	TGTGCCAGCAGACTTAGCGGGAGTTCCTACAATGAGCAGTTCTTC
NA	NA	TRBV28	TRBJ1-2	CASSLIGRANYGYTF	TGTGCCAGCAGTTTAATTGGCCGAGCGAACTATGGCTACACCTTC
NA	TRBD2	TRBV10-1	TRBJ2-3	CASSDLASGSTQYF	TGCGCCAGCAGTGACTTGGCTAGCGGGAGTACGCAGTATTTT
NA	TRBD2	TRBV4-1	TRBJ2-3	CASSQESLAGGPRDTQYF	TGCGCCAGCAGCCAAGAGAGTCTAGCGGGAGGGCCTCGAGATACGCAGTATTTT
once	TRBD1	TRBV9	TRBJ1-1	CASSPATGEGLRNTEAFF	TGTGCCAGCAGCCCTGCGACAGGGGAGGGCCTCAGGAACACTGAAGCTTTCTTT
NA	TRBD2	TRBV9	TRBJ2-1	CASSVSGTSLNEQFF	TGTGCCAGCAGCGTCTCCGGGACTAGCTTGAATGAGCAGTTCTTC
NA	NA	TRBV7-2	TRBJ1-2	CASSPGRQDSGYTF	TGTGCCAGCAGCCCCGGGCGGCAGGACTCTGGCTACACCTTC
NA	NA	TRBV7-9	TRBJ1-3	CSSRSDGYSGNTIYF	TGTTCCAGCAGGAGCGACGGTTACTCTGGAAACACCATATATTTT
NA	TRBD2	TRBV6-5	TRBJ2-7	CASSRTSQYEQYF	TGTGCCAGCAGTAGGACTAGTCAGTACGAGCAGTACTTC
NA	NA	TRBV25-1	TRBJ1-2	CASSELSGGGYTF	TGTGCCAGCAGTGAATTAAGCGGTGGGGGCTACACCTTC
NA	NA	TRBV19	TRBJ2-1	CARERVGIYNEQFF	TGTGCCAGGGAACGGGTGGGTATCTACAATGAGCAGTTCTTC
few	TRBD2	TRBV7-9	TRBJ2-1	CASSFSGLAEVSNNEQFF	TGTGCCAGCAGCTTCTCGGGACTAGCGGAGGTATCAAACAATGAGCAGTTCTTC
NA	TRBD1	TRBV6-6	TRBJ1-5	CASSPDRGNQWQPQHF	TGTGCCAGCAGCCCGGACAGGGGTAATCAGTGGCAGCCCCAGCATTTT
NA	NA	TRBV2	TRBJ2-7	CASRGVYEQYF	TGTGCCAGCAGGGGCGTCTACGAGCAGTACTTC
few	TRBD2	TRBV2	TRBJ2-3	CASSAGTNTDTQYF	TGTGCCAGCAGTGCCGGGACTAACACAGATACGCAGTATTTT